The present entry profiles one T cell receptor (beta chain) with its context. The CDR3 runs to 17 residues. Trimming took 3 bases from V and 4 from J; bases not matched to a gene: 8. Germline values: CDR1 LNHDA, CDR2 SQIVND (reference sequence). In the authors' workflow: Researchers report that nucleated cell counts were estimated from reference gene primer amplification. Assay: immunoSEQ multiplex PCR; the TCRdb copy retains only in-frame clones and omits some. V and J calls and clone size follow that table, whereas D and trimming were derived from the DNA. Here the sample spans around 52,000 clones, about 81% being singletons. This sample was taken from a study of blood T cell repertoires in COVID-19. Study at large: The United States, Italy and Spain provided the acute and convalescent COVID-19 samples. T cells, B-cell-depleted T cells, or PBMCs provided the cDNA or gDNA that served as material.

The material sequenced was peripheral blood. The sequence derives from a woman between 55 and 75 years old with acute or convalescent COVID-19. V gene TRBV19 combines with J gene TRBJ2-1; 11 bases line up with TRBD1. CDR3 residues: CASSMNPGQGVYNEQFF. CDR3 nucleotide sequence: TGTGCCAGTAGTATGAACCCGGGACAGGGGGTGTACAATGAGCAGTTCTTC.